The source of this T cell receptor beta chain is a study of blood T cell repertoires in COVID-19. Original data processing: From reference gene primer amplification, estimates of nucleated cell counts were derived. Profiled with immunoSEQ multiplex PCR; TCRdb holds only in-frame clones, not every one. The D gene and trimming were derived from the DNA, and the V and J assignments and clone size from that table. The data contain 75,000 to 100,000 clones, 60% to 85% of them singletons. The CDR3 length is 15 residues. Trimming removed 3 bases at V and 2 bases at J, with 8 bases between. Per germline, CDR1 MNHEY and CDR2 SMNVEV (reference sequence).

The sample comprised peripheral blood. V and J are TRBV27 and TRBJ1-6; TRBD1 might be the D (5 bases). This TCR came from a woman over 75 with acute or convalescent COVID-19. This CDR3 reads CASSFDSTYNSPLHF. The DNA of the CDR3 is TGTGCCAGCAGTTTCGACAGTACCTATAATTCACCCCTCCACTTT.